The 24 T cell receptor beta chains in this list originate from one sample, sequenced in a study of cytomegalovirus exposure and HLA in healthy donors. This PCR relied on a set of 60 Vbeta primers and 13 Jbeta primers. Assay: immunoSEQ multiplex PCR; the TCRdb copy retains only in-frame clones and omits some. This sample has around 140,000 clones, with more than 65% found just once. Sequencing was performed on PBMCs. These receptors were collected from a male donor in good health and CMV-seropositive.

V and J are TRBV6-1 and TRBJ2-5; 8 bases match TRBD1. The ends lost 2 bases at V and 3 bases at J; junction bases unmatched: 8. The CDR3 is 16 amino acids. Germline V lookup: CDR1 MNHNS, CDR2 SASEGT. Written as DNA, the CDR3 is TGTGCCAGCAGTGAATTCAGGGGGCGCGTCGAAGAGACCCAGTACTTC. The encoded protein is CASSEFRGRVEETQYF.

V usage is TRBV7-9 and J usage is TRBJ1-2, with D perhaps matching TRBD1 (5 bases). The CDR3 spans 16 residues. The V end lost 5 bases, the J end lost 0 bases, and 16 bases lay between the germline ends. Germline V lookup: CDR1 SEHNR, CDR2 FQNEAQ (reference sequence). For the CDR3, the DNA is TGTGCCAGCAGCCAGACTTCAGGGCCAGCTAACTATGGCTACACCTTC. Amino acid sequence: CASSQTSGPANYGYTF.

The rearrangement uses TRBV7-9 and TRBJ2-1; D may be TRBD1 (5 bases). Germline CDR1 and CDR2: SEHNR and FQNEAQ (reference sequence). Trimming took 5 bases from V and 3 from J, leaving 17 bases between them. This CDR3 spans 16 amino acids. CDR3 sequence: CASSPGRSEYYNEQFF. Here the CDR3 DNA reads TGTGCCAGCAGCCCAGGGCGTTCTGAGTACTACAATGAGCAGTTCTTC. Combining the CDR3 with reference TRBV7-9 and TRBJ2-1 gives the whole variable domain DTGVSQNPRHKITKRGQNVTFRCDPISEHNRLYWYRQTLGQGPEFLTYFQNEAQLEKSRLLSDRFSAERPKGSFSTLEIQRTEQGDSAMYLCASSPGRSEYYNEQFFGPGTRLTVL.

V and J are TRBV27 and TRBJ1-4; tentatively, D is TRBD1 (5 bases). This CDR3 comprises 16 residues. V shed 3 bases and J shed 4 bases, with 15 bases lying between them. Germline V gene data show CDR1 as MNHEY and CDR2 as SMNVEV (reference sequence). CDR3 DNA sequence: TGTGCCAGCAGTTTTAAGTGGGGCCTACTTAATGAAAAACTGTTTTTT. Translating it yields CASSFKWGLLNEKLFF.

The genes are TRBV27 and TRBJ2-2, with TRBD2 matching over 9 bases. This CDR3 has 18 residues. Germline V gives CDR1 MNHEY, CDR2 SMNVEV (reference sequence). The V and J ends lost 3 bases and 0 bases, in that order; junction bases with no gene match: 8. For the CDR3, the DNA is TGTGCCAGCAGTTTTCAGGCTAGCGGGGATACGAACACCGGGGAGCTGTTTTTT. It yields the protein CASSFQASGDTNTGELFF.

The chain has TRBV10-3 and TRBJ1-1, with TRBD1 matching over 10 bases. Losses at the gene ends were 6 bases for V and 3 bases for J; bases not matched to a gene: 7. CDR3 size: 15 residues. Germline CDR1 and CDR2: ENHRY and SYGVKD. CDR3 nucleotides: TGTGCCATCAGCCGCGACGGGACAGGGGACACTGAAGCTTTCTTT. As protein: CAISRDGTGDTEAFF.

J is TRBJ1-2 and V is TRBV6-1; D remains ambiguous. Germline CDR1 is MNHNS and CDR2 is SASEGT. The V and J ends lost 4 bases and 8 bases respectively, with 11 bases between them. CDR3 length equals 12 residues. In DNA, the CDR3 is TGTGCCAGCAGTGCGGCAGGAGGCGGCTACACCTTC. Translated, it gives CASSAAGGGYTF.

V gene TRBV6-5 combines with J gene TRBJ2-7; D is perhaps TRBD1 (6 bases). CDR3 length equals 14 residues. Trimming took off 0 bases at V and 2 bases at J, with 8 bases between the two ends. CDR1 MNHEY and CDR2 SVGAGI come from the germline V gene. CDR3 loop: CASSYSAGAYEQYF. The CDR3 DNA sequence: TGTGCCAGCAGTTACTCGGCAGGGGCCTACGAGCAGTACTTC.

This chain uses TRBV18 with TRBJ1-5; 9 bases are a match to TRBD1. The germline V gene encodes CDR1 KGHSH and CDR2 LQKENI. The CDR3 is 16 amino acids. J was trimmed by 6 bases and V by 5 bases; bases with no gene match: 11. CDR3 sequence reads: CASSGGGQGSTQPQHF. CDR3 DNA: TGTGCCAGCTCAGGGGGGGGACAGGGTTCGACTCAGCCCCAGCATTTT.

The V and J genes are TRBV5-1 and TRBJ2-1; TRBD2 agrees at 11 bases. The V segment lost 4 bases and the J segment 3 bases; nucleotides outside the gene matches: 3. Germline CDR1 is SGHRS and CDR2 is YFSETQ. The CDR3 length is 15 residues. The CDR3 DNA is TGCGCCAGCAGCGTGACTAGCGGGGACTACAATGAGCAGTTCTTC. It specifies CASSVTSGDYNEQFF. Complete variable domain (other parts from reference TRBV5-1 and TRBJ2-1): KAGVTQTPRYLIKTRGQQVTLSCSPISGHRSVSWYQQTPGQGLQFLFEYFSETQRNKGNFPGRFSGRQFSNSRSEMNVSTLELGDSALYLCASSVTSGDYNEQFFGPGTRLTVL.

This chain uses TRBV6-6 with TRBJ1-3, with 11 bases aligning to TRBD1. The germline CDR1 and CDR2 sequences are MNHNY and SVGAGI (reference sequence). The ends lost 7 bases at V and 3 bases at J; junction bases unmatched: 5. The length of the CDR3 is 15 residues. The CDR3 coding sequence is TGTGCCAGCAAAGGACAGGGGGCGGGTGGAAACACCATATATTTT. Translated, it gives CASKGQGAGGNTIYF.

The J gene is TRBJ1-4, the V gene TRBV10-2, with 8 bases identical to TRBD1. The CDR3 runs to 15 residues. Germline CDR1 WSHSY, CDR2 SAAADI. Unmatched junction bases numbered 10, after V lost 6 bases and J lost 7 bases. CDR3 loop: CASSDLVQGGEKLFF. CDR3 DNA: TGCGCCAGCAGCGACCTTGTACAGGGGGGTGAAAAACTGTTTTTT.

The chain combines TRBV7-2 with TRBJ2-5; the match to TRBD2 covers 10 bases. The CDR3 length is 15 residues. Germline CDR1 SGHTA, CDR2 FQGNSA. With V trimmed by 5 bases and J by 5 bases, 8 bases remained unmatched. The CDR3 protein is CASSTPAGGLETQYF. In DNA form, the CDR3 reads TGTGCCAGCAGCACCCCAGCGGGGGGGCTGGAGACCCAGTACTTC.

About this clone: An end of the junction does not agree with germline; a read error may underlie this. The chain joins TRBV10-3 to TRBJ1-3; D is undetermined. This CDR3 has 13 residues. The V gene's germline CDR1 is ENHRY and CDR2 SYGVKD. Here the CDR3 reads CAMRAGSGDTIYF. DNA of the CDR3: TGTGCCATGAGGGCTGGGTCTGGAGACACCATATATTTT.

This clone was picked up one time. V usage is TRBV28 and J usage is TRBJ1-1; maybe TRBD1 (6 bases). Germline CDR1 and CDR2: MDHEN and SYDVKM. The CDR3 runs to 16 residues. The V end was cut by 6 bases, the J end by 1 base, with 18 bases between. CDR3 sequence reads: CASSQIQGFENTEAFF. The CDR3 bases are TGTGCCAGCAGCCAAATACAGGGCTTCGAGAACACTGAAGCTTTCTTT.

V gene TRBV5-4 combines with J gene TRBJ1-4; 8 bases fit TRBD1. This CDR3 is 16 amino acids long. After removal of 4 bases from V and 7 bases from J, the junction contained 12 bases not matched to a gene. Looked up from germline, CDR1 is SGHNT and CDR2 is YYREEE (reference sequence). The CDR3 region is CASSRQGRGLGEKLFF. CDR3 nucleotides: TGTGCCAGCAGCCGACAGGGGAGGGGGCTCGGTGAAAAACTGTTTTTT.

This clone came up once. The chain combines TRBV27 with TRBJ1-5; a possible D gene is TRBD1 (5 bases). Germline-derived CDR1 and CDR2 are MNHEY and SMNVEV (reference sequence). Trimming removed 6 bases from V and 0 bases from J, with 15 bases in between. This CDR3 has 16 amino acids. In DNA, the CDR3 is TGTGCCAGCAGCCCTAGCCGGGGGGATAGCAATCAGCCCCAGCATTTT. This translates into CASSPSRGDSNQPQHF.

The rearrangement uses TRBV10-3 and TRBJ1-3, with a tentative D call TRBD1 (5 bases). The length of the CDR3 is 12 residues. V was shortened by 10 bases and J by 2 bases, with 9 bases between the two germline ends. The germline gives CDR1 ENHRY, CDR2 SYGVKD. CDR3: CATQGTGNTIYF. The CDR3 DNA reads as TGTGCCACGCAGGGAACTGGAAACACCATATATTTT.

The V and J genes are TRBV11-2 and TRBJ2-7, with 8 nucleotides matching TRBD1. CDR1 is SGHAT, CDR2 FQNNGV, per germline. The length of the CDR3 is 14 residues. Germline trimming cut 8 bases from V and 1 base from J; bases unmatched to any gene: 7. CDR3 amino acids: CASGQGLISYEQYF. DNA of the CDR3: TGTGCCAGCGGACAGGGACTGATATCCTACGAGCAGTACTTC.

This clone occurred a few times. The genes are TRBV5-4 and TRBJ2-7; 9 nucleotides line up with TRBD2. The junction had 5 bases not matched to a gene; V was cut back by 2 bases and J by 5 bases. Germline loops: CDR1 SGHNT, CDR2 YYREEE (reference sequence). The CDR3 is 14 amino acids. In DNA, the CDR3 is TGTGCCAGCAGCTTCGCGATAGCGGGAGACGAGCAGTACTTC. Protein product: CASSFAIAGDEQYF.

The chain links TRBV9 to TRBJ2-3; D might be TRBD1 (6 bases). Trimming shortened V by 0 bases and J by 6 bases, and 8 bases separated the two germline ends. The germline V gene encodes CDR1 SGDLS and CDR2 YYNGEE. The CDR3 loop spans 13 amino acids. CDR3 in DNA: TGTGCCAGCAGCGTAGACAGGGTTGATACGCAGTATTTT. It specifies CASSVDRVDTQYF.

Turning to this clone: A read error may produce the germline difference seen at one junction end. This chain links TRBV19 with TRBJ2-3; D is undetermined. Germline values: CDR1 LNHDA, CDR2 SQIVND (reference sequence). CDR3 length: 12 amino acids. The CDR3, as DNA: TGTGCAAGTAGTTCCACTGCAGATACGCAGTATTTT. It is translated as CASSSTADTQYF. The variable domain in full, with the rest retrieved from reference TRBV19 and TRBJ2-3, is DGGITQSPKYLFRKEGQNVTLSCEQNLNHDAMYWYRQDPGQGLRLIYYSQIVNDFQKGDIAEGYSVSREKKESFPLTVTSAQKNPTAFYLCASSSTADTQYFGPGTRLTVL.

The V call is TRBV6-1, the J call TRBJ2-7, with TRBD1 identical over 8 bases. From germline, CDR1 is MNHNS and CDR2 SASEGT. Trimming cost V 0 bases and J 4 bases; bases outside gene matches: 5. The CDR3 contains 15 residues. CDR3 sequence reads: CASSEAPGGRYEQYF. The CDR3, as DNA: TGTGCCAGCAGTGAAGCTCCAGGGGGCCGGTACGAGCAGTACTTC.

This sequence joins TRBV5-1 and TRBJ1-1; possible D gene TRBD1, 5 bases. CDR1 is SGHRS and CDR2 is YFSETQ in the germline V gene. The CDR3 totals 13 residues. Between the trimmed V and J ends, which lost 5 bases and 4 bases, there was a span of 12 bases. As DNA, the CDR3 is TGCGCCAGCAGGTGGGCTAGGGGCACTGAAGCTTTCTTT. This encodes CASRWARGTEAFF.